This T cell receptor beta chain emerged from a study of graft-versus-host responses after intestinal transplantation. The method was immunoSEQ multiplex PCR; TCRdb's version includes in-frame clones alone and lacks a portion of them. The data contain 65,000 to 100,000 clones, around 92% of them seen just once; the ten biggest clones take up about 0.4%. A word on this clone: Antigen unknown.

Trimming took off 9 bases at V and 5 bases at J, with 19 bases between the two ends. Per germline, CDR1 LNHDA and CDR2 SQIVND (reference sequence). The CDR3 extends over 14 amino acids. Source: unstimulated CD8+ T cells sorted from spleen or lymph node cells, taken before transplant. The receptor comes from a human donor who was the organ donor for an intestinal transplant. This chain connects TRBV19 to TRBJ1-1; D might be TRBD1 (6 bases). CDR3 sequence: CASVETRGRTEAFF. The CDR3 DNA sequence: TGTGCCAGCGTCGAAACCAGGGGTCGGACTGAAGCTTTCTTT.